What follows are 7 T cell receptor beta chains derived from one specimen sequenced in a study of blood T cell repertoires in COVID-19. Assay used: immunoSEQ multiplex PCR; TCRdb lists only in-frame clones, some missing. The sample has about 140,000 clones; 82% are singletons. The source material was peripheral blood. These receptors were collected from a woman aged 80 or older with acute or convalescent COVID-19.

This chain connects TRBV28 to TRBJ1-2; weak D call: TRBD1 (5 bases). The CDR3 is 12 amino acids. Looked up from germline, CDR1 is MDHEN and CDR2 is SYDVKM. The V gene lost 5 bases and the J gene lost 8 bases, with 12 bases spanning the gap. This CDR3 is CASSTRVPGYTF. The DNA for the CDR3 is TGTGCCAGCAGTACCAGGGTACCCGGCTACACCTTC.

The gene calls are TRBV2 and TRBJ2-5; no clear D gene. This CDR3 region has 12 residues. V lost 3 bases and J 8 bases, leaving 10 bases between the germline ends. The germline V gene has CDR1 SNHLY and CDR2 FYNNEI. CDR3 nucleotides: TGTGCCAGCAGTGACAGAAGTAACACCCAGTACTTC. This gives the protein CASSDRSNTQYF.

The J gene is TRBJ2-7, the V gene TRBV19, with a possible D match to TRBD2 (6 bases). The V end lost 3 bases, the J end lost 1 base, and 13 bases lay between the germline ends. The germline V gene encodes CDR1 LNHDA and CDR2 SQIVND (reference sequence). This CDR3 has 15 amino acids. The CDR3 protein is CASSINGGGSYEQYF. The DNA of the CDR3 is TGTGCCAGTAGTATCAACGGGGGAGGTTCCTACGAGCAGTACTTC.

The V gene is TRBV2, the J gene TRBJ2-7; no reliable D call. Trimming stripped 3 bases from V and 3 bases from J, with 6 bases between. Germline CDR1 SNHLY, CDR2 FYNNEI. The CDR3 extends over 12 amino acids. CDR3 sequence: CASSENNYEQYF. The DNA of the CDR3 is TGTGCCAGCAGTGAGAACAACTACGAGCAGTACTTC.

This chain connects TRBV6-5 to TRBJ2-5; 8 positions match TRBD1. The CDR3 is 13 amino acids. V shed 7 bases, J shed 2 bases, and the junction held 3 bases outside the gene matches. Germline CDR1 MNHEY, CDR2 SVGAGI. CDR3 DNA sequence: TGTGCCAGCAACAGGGACAGGCAAGAGACCCAGTACTTC. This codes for CASNRDRQETQYF.

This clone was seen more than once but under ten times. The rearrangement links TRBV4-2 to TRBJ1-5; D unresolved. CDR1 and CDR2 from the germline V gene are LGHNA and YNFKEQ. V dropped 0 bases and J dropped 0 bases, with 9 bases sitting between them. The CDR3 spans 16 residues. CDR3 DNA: TGTGCCAGCAGCCAAGATGAGGCGGTTAGCAATCAGCCCCAGCATTTT. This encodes CASSQDEAVSNQPQHF.

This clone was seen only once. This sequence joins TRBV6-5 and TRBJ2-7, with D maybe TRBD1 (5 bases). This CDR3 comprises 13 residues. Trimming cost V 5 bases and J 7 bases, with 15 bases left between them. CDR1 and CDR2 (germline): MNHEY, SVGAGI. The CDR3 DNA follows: TGTGCCAGCAGTACCAGACAGCGCCGGGAGCAGTACTTC. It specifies CASSTRQRREQYF.